This paragraph covers one TCR beta chain sequence. Other DNA sequences from this sample encode an identical CDR3 as well. Before being deemed recovered, Cohort 3 donors had two negative PCRs, clearance, or symptom resolution. As handled by the study authors: Reference gene primers were amplified, and this amplification served to estimate nucleated cell counts. Clones were sequenced by immunoSEQ multiplex PCR, and TCRdb holds only the in-frame ones, with some missing. The DNA was the basis for D and trimming; V, J and clone size are from that table. The sample contains some 340,000 clones, less than 90% of which appear only once. The sample belongs to a study of blood T cell repertoires in COVID-19. Study background: In each case, the material was cDNA or gDNA derived from T cells, B-cell-depleted T cells, or PBMCs.

Per the germline V gene, CDR1 is MNHEY and CDR2 is SMNVEV (reference sequence). CDR3 length: 14 residues. The V and J ends lost 4 bases and 4 bases respectively, with 13 bases between them. This chain connects TRBV27 to TRBJ1-1; a weak D match, TRBD1 (6 bases). Sample: PBMCs or T cells enriched from blood (not recorded which). The sequence was obtained from a woman in her 50s who had recovered from COVID-19. CDR3 sequence reads: CASSYGGRSTEAFF. Written as DNA, the CDR3 is TGTGCCAGCAGTTACGGGGGGCGCAGCACTGAAGCTTTCTTT.